The present entry profiles one T cell receptor (beta chain) with its context. The antigen is undetermined. With 5 bases clipped from V and 4 bases from J, the junction kept 6 bases outside the gene matches. Germline assignment: CDR1 MNHEY and CDR2 SVGAGI. The CDR3 has 14 amino acids. This sample stems from a study of cytomegalovirus exposure and HLA in healthy donors. Study outcomes and limitations: Later work found that TCR association rates differed between HLA loci; DRB1 had the most and HLA-C the fewest. Analyses of presence/absence relied on an assumption of roughly uniform sequencing depth across donors.

Healthy bone marrow donors formed the donor group. The PCR employed 60 Vbeta primers together with 13 Jbeta primers. Some clones are missing from TCRdb's copy, which holds only in-frame ones; the method was immunoSEQ multiplex PCR. The data show tens of thousands of clones, with roughly 80% seen just once and 2.2% held by the top ten. This sequence joins TRBV6-5 and TRBJ1-1, with 8 bases aligning to TRBD1. Sequencing used PBMCs. The sequence derives from a man aged 40-55 years in good health and CMV-seronegative. The CDR3 reads CASSKDRGGTEAFF. The CDR3 nucleotides read TGTGCCAGCAGTAAAGACAGGGGTGGCACTGAAGCTTTCTTT.